This is a list of T cell receptor beta chains from one sample in a study of T cell responses to AZD1222 COVID-19 vaccine. Sequencing was performed with immunoSEQ multiplex PCR; in TCRdb, only in-frame clones are kept and a portion is missing. The sample holds about 110,000 clones; roughly 89% are singletons and the top ten take 3.1%. The material sequenced was peripheral blood, taken on day 0 of MenACWY control vaccination. These receptor sequences come from an adult in good health. Each CDR3 is given with its conserved first and last residue. The D gene is left open where the match is weak. The size of a clone is reported for some rows only, either as once, few or many, or as a class for expanded clones.

j_call: TRBJ2-5; v_call: TRBV3-1/TRBV3-2; d_call: TRBD1; clone_size: NA; cdr3_aa: CASAQTGLETQYF; cdr3_nt: TGTGCCAGCGCTCAGACAGGGTTGGAGACCCAGTACTTC
j_call: TRBJ2-7; v_call: TRBV5-1; d_call: TRBD2; clone_size: NA; cdr3_aa: CASSLGLAGPFSYEQYF; cdr3_nt: TGCGCCAGCAGCCTGGGACTAGCGGGGCCGTTCTCCTACGAGCAGTACTTC
j_call: TRBJ1-5; v_call: TRBV15; d_call: TRBD1; clone_size: NA; cdr3_aa: CATSRGTGGDQPQHF; cdr3_nt: TGTGCCACCAGCAGAGGGACAGGGGGGGATCAGCCCCAGCATTTT
j_call: TRBJ1-1; v_call: TRBV2; d_call: NA; clone_size: once; cdr3_aa: CASRSGAIGLTEAFF; cdr3_nt: TGTGCCAGCAGGTCAGGGGCGATCGGGTTGACTGAAGCTTTCTTT
j_call: TRBJ1-2; v_call: TRBV19; d_call: TRBD1; clone_size: NA; cdr3_aa: CASSTPGGHGYTF; cdr3_nt: TGTGCCAGTAGTACCCCAGGGGGCCATGGCTACACCTTC
j_call: TRBJ2-7; v_call: TRBV9; d_call: NA; clone_size: NA; cdr3_aa: CASSVGTSEEYEQYF; cdr3_nt: TGTGCCAGCAGCGTTGGGACTTCCGAGGAGTACGAGCAGTACTTC
j_call: TRBJ2-7; v_call: TRBV2; d_call: TRBD2; clone_size: NA; cdr3_aa: CASSFSGTEGEQYF; cdr3_nt: TGTGCCAGCTCCTTTAGCGGGACGGAGGGGGAGCAGTACTTC
j_call: TRBJ1-5; v_call: TRBV29-1; d_call: NA; clone_size: NA; cdr3_aa: CSVGQPNQPQHF; cdr3_nt: TGCAGCGTTGGCCAACCTAATCAGCCCCAGCATTTT
j_call: TRBJ1-2; v_call: TRBV7-9; d_call: TRBD1; clone_size: NA; cdr3_aa: CASSAAGTGVGYTF; cdr3_nt: TGTGCCAGCAGCGCCGCCGGGACAGGGGTTGGCTACACCTTC
j_call: TRBJ2-1; v_call: TRBV10-2; d_call: NA; clone_size: NA; cdr3_aa: CASLPRGTYNEQFF; cdr3_nt: TGCGCCAGCCTCCCTAGGGGGACCTACAATGAGCAGTTCTTC
j_call: TRBJ1-6; v_call: TRBV7-8; d_call: NA; clone_size: NA; cdr3_aa: CASSSGRSSYNSPLHF; cdr3_nt: TGTGCCAGCAGCTCTGGACGGAGCTCCTATAATTCACCCCTCCACTTT
j_call: TRBJ1-1; v_call: TRBV10-2; d_call: NA; clone_size: few; cdr3_aa: CASSEIRETEAFF; cdr3_nt: TGCGCCAGCAGTGAAATTCGGGAAACTGAAGCTTTCTTT
j_call: TRBJ2-3; v_call: TRBV5-6; d_call: NA; clone_size: NA; cdr3_aa: CASSRTASTDTQYF; cdr3_nt: TGTGCCAGCAGCCGGACTGCGAGCACAGATACGCAGTATTTT
j_call: TRBJ2-5; v_call: TRBV7-2; d_call: TRBD2; clone_size: NA; cdr3_aa: CASSLGGSGGETQYF; cdr3_nt: TGTGCCAGCAGCTTAGGGGGTAGCGGGGGAGAGACCCAGTACTTC
j_call: TRBJ1-1; v_call: TRBV5-5; d_call: NA; clone_size: NA; cdr3_aa: CASSYTVGTEAFF; cdr3_nt: TGTGCCAGCAGCTACACCGTGGGCACTGAAGCTTTCTTT
j_call: TRBJ1-6; v_call: TRBV2; d_call: NA; clone_size: NA; cdr3_aa: CASSEQGRSYNSPLHF; cdr3_nt: TGTGCCAGCAGTGAACAGGGGAGATCCTATAATTCACCCCTCCACTTT
j_call: TRBJ1-2; v_call: TRBV19; d_call: NA; clone_size: NA; cdr3_aa: CASSTFARENYGYTF; cdr3_nt: TGTGCCAGTAGTACCTTTGCCCGGGAAAACTATGGCTACACCTTC
j_call: TRBJ1-1; v_call: TRBV2; d_call: TRBD1; clone_size: once; cdr3_aa: CASSEQGAGNTEAFF; cdr3_nt: TGTGCCAGCAGTGAACAGGGGGCGGGAAACACTGAAGCTTTCTTT
j_call: TRBJ1-6; v_call: TRBV28; d_call: TRBD1; clone_size: NA; cdr3_aa: CASNPSAAGGQGLHF; cdr3_nt: TGTGCCAGCAACCCCTCGGCGGCAGGGGGTCAGGGCCTCCACTTT
j_call: TRBJ1-3; v_call: TRBV4-3; d_call: NA; clone_size: once; cdr3_aa: CASSPDSSRSGNTIYF; cdr3_nt: TGCGCCAGCAGCCCGGACAGCTCCCGCTCTGGAAACACCATATATTTT
j_call: TRBJ1-5; v_call: TRBV6-2/TRBV6-3; d_call: TRBD1; clone_size: NA; cdr3_aa: CASSNPRGLRSQWPQHF; cdr3_nt: TGTGCCAGCAGTAACCCCAGGGGGTTGCGGTCCCAGTGGCCCCAGCATTTT
j_call: TRBJ2-1; v_call: TRBV27; d_call: TRBD2; clone_size: NA; cdr3_aa: CASNSRGDLSYNEQFF; cdr3_nt: TGTGCCAGCAACTCCCGGGGGGACTTATCTTACAATGAGCAGTTCTTC
j_call: TRBJ1-1; v_call: TRBV27; d_call: NA; clone_size: NA; cdr3_aa: CASSLNWAGEAFF; cdr3_nt: TGTGCCAGCAGTTTAAATTGGGCAGGTGAAGCTTTCTTT
j_call: TRBJ1-1; v_call: TRBV2; d_call: NA; clone_size: NA; cdr3_aa: CASSARVGNTEAFF; cdr3_nt: TGTGCCAGCAGTGCCAGGGTGGGCAACACTGAAGCTTTCTTT
j_call: TRBJ1-6; v_call: TRBV2; d_call: NA; clone_size: few; cdr3_aa: CASSQQGWDSPLHF; cdr3_nt: TGTGCCAGCAGTCAACAGGGTTGGGATTCACCCCTCCACTTT
j_call: TRBJ2-7; v_call: TRBV3-1/TRBV3-2; d_call: TRBD1; clone_size: NA; cdr3_aa: CASSQGAGGFYEQYF; cdr3_nt: TGTGCCAGCAGCCAAGGCGCAGGGGGCTTCTACGAGCAGTACTTC
j_call: TRBJ2-2; v_call: TRBV9; d_call: NA; clone_size: NA; cdr3_aa: CASSERMVGELFF; cdr3_nt: TGTGCCAGCAGCGAACGGATGGTCGGGGAGCTGTTTTTT
j_call: TRBJ2-7; v_call: TRBV7-2; d_call: NA; clone_size: NA; cdr3_aa: CASSWRTTPHEQYF; cdr3_nt: TGTGCCAGCAGCTGGAGGACAACGCCCCACGAGCAGTACTTC
j_call: TRBJ1-2; v_call: TRBV7-3; d_call: TRBD1; clone_size: once; cdr3_aa: CASSPGDRLGVGYTF; cdr3_nt: TGTGCCAGCAGCCCTGGGGACAGACTTGGGGTAGGCTACACCTTC
j_call: TRBJ2-3; v_call: TRBV19; d_call: TRBD2; clone_size: NA; cdr3_aa: CASSIDPPGLVGADTQYF; cdr3_nt: TGTGCCAGTAGTATAGATCCCCCCGGACTAGTTGGGGCAGATACGCAGTATTTT
j_call: TRBJ1-3; v_call: TRBV5-1; d_call: NA; clone_size: NA; cdr3_aa: CASSLVGGVAGNTIYF; cdr3_nt: TGCGCCAGCAGCTTGGTGGGGGGAGTGGCTGGAAACACCATATATTTT
j_call: TRBJ2-7; v_call: TRBV7-2; d_call: NA; clone_size: NA; cdr3_aa: CASSLIPGNYEQYF; cdr3_nt: TGTGCCAGCAGCTTAATACCGGGAAACTACGAGCAGTACTTC
j_call: TRBJ2-5; v_call: TRBV24-1; d_call: TRBD2; clone_size: once; cdr3_aa: CATSGSGAGGQETQYF; cdr3_nt: TGTGCCACCAGTGGCAGTGGGGCGGGGGGGCAAGAGACCCAGTACTTC
j_call: TRBJ1-1; v_call: TRBV18; d_call: NA; clone_size: NA; cdr3_aa: CASSLRSVPAEAFF; cdr3_nt: TGTGCCAGCTCCCTCAGGTCGGTCCCCGCTGAAGCTTTCTTT
j_call: TRBJ2-7; v_call: TRBV10-2; d_call: TRBD1; clone_size: NA; cdr3_aa: CASSETGGYEQYF; cdr3_nt: TGCGCCAGCAGTGAGACAGGGGGTTACGAGCAGTACTTC
j_call: TRBJ2-2; v_call: TRBV6-5; d_call: NA; clone_size: NA; cdr3_aa: CASGWIFTGELFF; cdr3_nt: TGTGCCAGCGGATGGATCTTCACCGGGGAGCTGTTTTTT
j_call: TRBJ2-5; v_call: TRBV9; d_call: TRBD2; clone_size: once; cdr3_aa: CASSDRGTSEETQYF; cdr3_nt: TGTGCCAGCAGCGATAGAGGGACTAGCGAGGAGACCCAGTACTTC
j_call: TRBJ1-2; v_call: TRBV7-9; d_call: NA; clone_size: NA; cdr3_aa: CASSLAGTYGYTF; cdr3_nt: TGTGCCAGCAGCTTAGCAGGGACCTATGGCTACACCTTC
j_call: TRBJ1-5; v_call: TRBV6-5; d_call: NA; clone_size: NA; cdr3_aa: CASSYVANSNQPQHF; cdr3_nt: TGTGCCAGCAGTTACGTAGCCAATAGCAATCAGCCCCAGCATTTT
j_call: TRBJ1-1; v_call: TRBV10-1; d_call: NA; clone_size: NA; cdr3_aa: CASSAQPNTEAFF; cdr3_nt: TGCGCCAGCAGTGCCCAGCCGAACACTGAAGCTTTCTTT
j_call: TRBJ2-7; v_call: TRBV5-1; d_call: TRBD2; clone_size: NA; cdr3_aa: CASSLVSGGHSYEQYF; cdr3_nt: TGCGCCAGCAGCTTGGTTAGCGGGGGCCACTCCTACGAGCAGTACTTC
j_call: TRBJ1-2; v_call: TRBV29-1; d_call: NA; clone_size: NA; cdr3_aa: CSVAVTRNYGYTF; cdr3_nt: TGCAGCGTCGCCGTCACACGCAACTATGGCTACACCTTC
j_call: TRBJ1-2; v_call: TRBV19; d_call: NA; clone_size: NA; cdr3_aa: CASSMGIGHTF; cdr3_nt: TGTGCCAGTAGTATGGGGATTGGCCACACCTTC
j_call: TRBJ1-1; v_call: TRBV11-3; d_call: NA; clone_size: NA; cdr3_aa: CASSRWGRRRLGNTEAFF; cdr3_nt: TGTGCCAGCAGCCGATGGGGCAGGCGCAGGTTGGGGAACACTGAAGCTTTCTTT
j_call: TRBJ1-1; v_call: TRBV19; d_call: NA; clone_size: NA; cdr3_aa: CASSMAGAGNTEAFF; cdr3_nt: TGTGCCAGTAGTATGGCGGGGGCAGGGAACACTGAAGCTTTCTTT
j_call: TRBJ1-3; v_call: TRBV5-6; d_call: NA; clone_size: NA; cdr3_aa: CASSFTRIGNTIYF; cdr3_nt: TGTGCCAGCAGCTTTACACGGATTGGAAACACCATATATTTT
j_call: TRBJ1-2; v_call: TRBV24-1; d_call: TRBD1; clone_size: NA; cdr3_aa: CATSDFPGQGSHGYTF; cdr3_nt: TGTGCCACCAGTGATTTTCCGGGACAGGGGTCTCACGGCTACACCTTC
j_call: TRBJ1-1; v_call: TRBV28; d_call: TRBD1; clone_size: NA; cdr3_aa: CASSLGGPQGPMNTEAFF; cdr3_nt: TGTGCCAGCAGTCTAGGGGGCCCACAGGGGCCGATGAACACTGAAGCTTTCTTT
j_call: TRBJ2-5; v_call: TRBV4-3; d_call: TRBD2; clone_size: NA; cdr3_aa: CASSQEVAGGSQETQYF; cdr3_nt: TGCGCCAGCAGCCAAGAGGTAGCGGGGGGTTCCCAAGAGACCCAGTACTTC
j_call: TRBJ1-1; v_call: TRBV11-1; d_call: NA; clone_size: NA; cdr3_aa: CASSLFSQNTEAFF; cdr3_nt: TGTGCCAGCAGCTTATTTTCACAGAACACTGAAGCTTTCTTT
j_call: TRBJ2-3; v_call: TRBV2; d_call: TRBD2; clone_size: NA; cdr3_aa: CARGTSEVIDTQYF; cdr3_nt: TGTGCCAGAGGGACTAGCGAGGTTATAGATACGCAGTATTTT
j_call: TRBJ2-7; v_call: TRBV7-8; d_call: NA; clone_size: few; cdr3_aa: CASSSLSLAYEQYF; cdr3_nt: TGTGCCAGCAGCTCCCTTTCCCTAGCCTACGAGCAGTACTTC
j_call: TRBJ2-7; v_call: TRBV6-5; d_call: TRBD2; clone_size: once; cdr3_aa: CASSYSSSGASYEQYF; cdr3_nt: TGTGCCAGCAGTTACTCGAGTAGCGGGGCTTCCTACGAGCAGTACTTC
j_call: TRBJ2-7; v_call: TRBV7-2; d_call: TRBD2; clone_size: NA; cdr3_aa: CASSSGTSGLYEQYF; cdr3_nt: TGTGCCAGCAGCTCCGGGACTAGCGGGCTATACGAGCAGTACTTC
j_call: TRBJ1-5; v_call: TRBV6-2/TRBV6-3; d_call: TRBD1; clone_size: NA; cdr3_aa: CASSPGQGADQPQHF; cdr3_nt: TGTGCCAGCAGTCCAGGACAGGGGGCAGATCAGCCCCAGCATTTT
j_call: TRBJ1-2; v_call: TRBV21-1; d_call: NA; clone_size: NA; cdr3_aa: CASSPSPDGYTF; cdr3_nt: TGTGCCAGCAGCCCATCGCCCGACGGCTACACCTTC
j_call: TRBJ2-3; v_call: TRBV7-2; d_call: NA; clone_size: NA; cdr3_aa: CASLSGAGLPDTQYF; cdr3_nt: TGTGCCAGCTTATCGGGGGCCGGGCTTCCAGATACGCAGTATTTT